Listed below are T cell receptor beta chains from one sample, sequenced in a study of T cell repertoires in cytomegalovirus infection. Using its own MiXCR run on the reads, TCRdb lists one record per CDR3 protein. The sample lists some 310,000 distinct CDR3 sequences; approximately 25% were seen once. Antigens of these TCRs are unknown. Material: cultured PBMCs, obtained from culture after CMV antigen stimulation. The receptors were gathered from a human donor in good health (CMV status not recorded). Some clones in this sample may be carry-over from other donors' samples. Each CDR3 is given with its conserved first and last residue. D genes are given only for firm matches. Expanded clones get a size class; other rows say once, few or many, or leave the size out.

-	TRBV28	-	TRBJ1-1	TGTGCCAGCAACCTACAGACGAGAATGAACACTGAAGCTTTCTTT	CASNLQTRMNTEAFF
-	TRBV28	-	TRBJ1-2	TGTGCCAGCAGTTTACGGTCAGGGTCGTATGGCTACACCTTC	CASSLRSGSYGYTF
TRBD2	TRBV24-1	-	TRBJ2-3	TGTGCCACGGGGACCAGCGGGAGTATAGATACGCAGTATTTT	CATGTSGSIDTQYF
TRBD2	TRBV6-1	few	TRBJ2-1	TGTGCCACCCAGTCCGGGACTAGCGATGAGCAGTTCTTC	CATQSGTSDEQFF
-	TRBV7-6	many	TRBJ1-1	TGTGCCAGCAGCCCCGGGGGGGATAGGAACACTGAAGCTTTCTTT	CASSPGGDRNTEAFF
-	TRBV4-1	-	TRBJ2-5	TGCGCCAGCAGCCAACCTGTATTTCCGGAGACCCAGTACTTC	CASSQPVFPETQYF
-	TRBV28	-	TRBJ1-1	TGTGCCTTTCGGGGACGGAGGAACACTGAAGCTTTCTTT	CAFRGRRNTEAFF
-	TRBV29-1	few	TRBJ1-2	TGCAGCGGTATGCGGACGGATGGCTACACCTTC	CSGMRTDGYTF
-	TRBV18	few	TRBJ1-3	TGTGCCAGCTCACCGATGGAGGCAGGCCTCTCTGGAAACACCATATATTTT	CASSPMEAGLSGNTIYF
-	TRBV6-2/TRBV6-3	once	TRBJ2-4	TGTGCCAGCAGTCGGGAAAACATTCAGTACTTC	CASSRENIQYF
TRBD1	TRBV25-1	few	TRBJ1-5	TGTGCCAGCAGTGAAGGACAGGGGAATCAGCCCCAGCATTTT	CASSEGQGNQPQHF
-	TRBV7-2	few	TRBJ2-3	TGTGCCAGCAGCTTAGCGCAGAACACAGATACGCAGTATTTT	CASSLAQNTDTQYF
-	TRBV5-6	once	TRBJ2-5	TGTGCCAGCAGCCCCCAGGGGGGGCTTGGCGAGACCCAGTACTTC	CASSPQGGLGETQYF
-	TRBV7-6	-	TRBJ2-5	TGTGCTAGCACCACCGAAGGGGGGAAGACCCAGTACTTC	CASTTEGGKTQYF
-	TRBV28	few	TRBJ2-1	TGTGCCAGCAGTTTATCCCCCCCCAGAGACAATGAGCAGTTCTTC	CASSLSPPRDNEQFF
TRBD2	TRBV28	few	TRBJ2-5	TGTGCCAGCACGCCCGGGACTAGCGGGAGGGGTCGAGAGACCCAGTACTTC	CASTPGTSGRGRETQYF
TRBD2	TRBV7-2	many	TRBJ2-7	TGTGCCAGCAGCTCGACCCTAGCGGGAGGGCCAAGGGACGAGCAGTACTTC	CASSSTLAGGPRDEQYF
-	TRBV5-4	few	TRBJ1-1	TGTGCCAGCAGCTTACTGGACACCGGAGGTACTGAAGCTTTCTTT	CASSLLDTGGTEAFF
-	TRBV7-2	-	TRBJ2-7	TGTGCCAGCAGCTTAGGGACGGGGCGTACCTACGAGCAGTACTTC	CASSLGTGRTYEQYF
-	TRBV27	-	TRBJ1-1	TGTGCCAGCACCCTCCAGGGGAATAGGAACACTGAAGCTTTCTTT	CASTLQGNRNTEAFF
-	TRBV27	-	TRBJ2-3	TGTGCCAGCAGTACCTTCCATAGCGGTGGCACAGATACGCAGTATTTT	CASSTFHSGGTDTQYF
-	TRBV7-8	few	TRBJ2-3	TGTGCCAGCAGATCTAGTCGAGGGGGCACAGATACGCAGTATTTT	CASRSSRGGTDTQYF
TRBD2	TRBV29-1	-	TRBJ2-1	TGCAGCGTTGAAGATCAGGGACTAGCGGGAGGGAACAATGAGCAGTTCTTC	CSVEDQGLAGGNNEQFF
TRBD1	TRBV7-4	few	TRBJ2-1	TGTGCCAGCAGCTTAGCCTCCGGGACAGATTGGAATGAGCAGTTCTTC	CASSLASGTDWNEQFF
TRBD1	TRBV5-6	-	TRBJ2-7	TGTGCCAGCAGAAAGACAGGGGTCTACGAGCAGTACTTC	CASRKTGVYEQYF
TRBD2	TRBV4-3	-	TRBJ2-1	TGCGCCAGCAGCCAGTTTAGCGGGAGGGCCGAAAATGAGCAGTTCTTC	CASSQFSGRAENEQFF
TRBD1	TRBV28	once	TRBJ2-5	TGTGCCAGCAGTGCGGGGACAGGGATACAAGAGACCCAGTACTTC	CASSAGTGIQETQYF
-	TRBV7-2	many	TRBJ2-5	TGTGCCAGCAGCTTCGGCCGACAAGAGACCCAGTACTTC	CASSFGRQETQYF
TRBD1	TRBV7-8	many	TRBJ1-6	TGTGCCAGCAGCTTCTATCTTGGACAGGAGGATAATTCACCCCTCCACTTT	CASSFYLGQEDNSPLHF
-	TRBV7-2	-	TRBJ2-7	TGTGCCAGCAGCGGCGGCCAACACTACGAGCAGTACTTC	CASSGGQHYEQYF
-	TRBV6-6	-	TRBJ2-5	TGTGCCAGCAGTTACTATCGGGACTTTAGTGAGACCCAGTACTTC	CASSYYRDFSETQYF
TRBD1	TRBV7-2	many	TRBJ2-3	TGTGCCAGCAGCCCGGGACAGAATTCAGATACGCAGTATTTT	CASSPGQNSDTQYF
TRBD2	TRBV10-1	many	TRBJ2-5	TGCGCCAGCAGTGCGGGAGGGAGAGAACAAGAGACCCAGTACTTC	CASSAGGREQETQYF
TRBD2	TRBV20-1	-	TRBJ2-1	TGCAGTGCTGACCTCGGGTCTAGCGGAGACAATGAGCAGTTCTTC	CSADLGSSGDNEQFF
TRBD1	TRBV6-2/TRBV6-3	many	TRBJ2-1	TGTGCCAGCCGTGACAGGGACCATGAGCAGTTCTTC	CASRDRDHEQFF
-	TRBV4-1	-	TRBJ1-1	TGCGCCAGCAGTCCAGATTACACTGAAGCTTTCTTT	CASSPDYTEAFF
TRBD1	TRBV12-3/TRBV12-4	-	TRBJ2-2	TGTGCCAGCAACACAGGGGGATCGAACACCGGGGAGCTGTTTTTT	CASNTGGSNTGELFF
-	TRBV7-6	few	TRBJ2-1	TGTGCCAGCAGCTCCGTATTTGGGCAGTTCTTC	CASSSVFGQFF
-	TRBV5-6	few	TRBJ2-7	TGTGCCAGCAGCTACGGTGACTCCTACGAGCAGTACTTC	CASSYGDSYEQYF
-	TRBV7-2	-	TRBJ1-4	TGTGCCAGCAGCTTCTCTGAAAAACTGTTTTTT	CASSFSEKLFF
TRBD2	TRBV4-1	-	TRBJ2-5	TGCGCCAGCAGCCAAGACGGGCGGGGGAGTGCCCCCGGGGAGACCCAGTACTTC	CASSQDGRGSAPGETQYF
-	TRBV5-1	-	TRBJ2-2	TGCGCCAGCAGTTCCTTGGGGCCCGCGAACACCGGGGAGCTGTTTTTT	CASSSLGPANTGELFF
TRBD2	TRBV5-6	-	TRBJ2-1	TGTGCCAGCAGCTCGGGACTAGCGGGAGGGGCCTACAATGAGCAGTTCTTC	CASSSGLAGGAYNEQFF
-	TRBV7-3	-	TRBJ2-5	TGTGCCAGCAGCGGGGCTGGGGGTCAAGAGACCCAGTACTTC	CASSGAGGQETQYF
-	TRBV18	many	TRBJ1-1	TGTGCCAGCTCAGATTCCAGGGACACTGAAGCTTTCTTT	CASSDSRDTEAFF
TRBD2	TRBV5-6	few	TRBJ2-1	TGTGCCAGCAGCGAGGGACTACCCAATGAGCAGTTCTTC	CASSEGLPNEQFF
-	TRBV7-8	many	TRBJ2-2	TGTGCCAGCAGCTTAAGGCCCAGGGGCCGATTTAACACCGGGGAGCTGTTTTTT	CASSLRPRGRFNTGELFF
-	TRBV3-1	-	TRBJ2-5	TGTGCCAGCAGCCAAGAACTGGCAGGAAAAGAGACCCAGTACTTC	CASSQELAGKETQYF
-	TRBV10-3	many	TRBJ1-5	TGTGCCATCAGAGACACCAGCAATCAGCCCCAGCATTTT	CAIRDTSNQPQHF
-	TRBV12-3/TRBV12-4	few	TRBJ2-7	TGTGCCAGCAGTTTGGGGCCCAAGGAATCCCGTTACGAGCAGTACTTC	CASSLGPKESRYEQYF
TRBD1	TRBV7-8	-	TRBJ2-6	TGTGCCAGCAGCTTAGGGCCGGGACAGGGTCTTGGGGCCAACGTCCTGACTTTC	CASSLGPGQGLGANVLTF
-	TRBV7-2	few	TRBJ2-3	TGTGCCAGCAGCCTCGGTGGGAGTGCCTCAGATACGCAGTATTTT	CASSLGGSASDTQYF
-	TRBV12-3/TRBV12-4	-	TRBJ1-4	TGTGCCAGCACCCAGGGGCGCCGGGAAAAACTGTTTTTT	CASTQGRREKLFF